This T cell receptor (beta chain) came from a study of shared clonotypes between healthy human individuals. Sequencing used immunoSEQ multiplex PCR; TCRdb keeps in-frame clones, though not all of them. The sample carries about 730,000 clones, approximately 72% recorded once. The study's findings and limits: Non-shared clonotypes were found to have lower generation probabilities than the clonotypes that were shared by all four of the sorted-subset donors. Although depth was large, rarefaction showed that sequencing of the sorted subsets was incomplete.

V lost 5 bases to trimming and J lost 4 bases, with 15 bases between them. Germline lookup yields CDR1 LNHNV and CDR2 YYDKDF (reference sequence). The CDR3 sequence is 15 residues long. This clone was detected a few times. Its antigen is unidentified. Source material: memory CD4+ T cells sorted from blood. The subset denotes: CD45RA-negative fraction. The clonotype originates from a woman aged 30 to 39 in good health. The chain uses TRBV15 and TRBJ1-5; the D is unclear. Here the CDR3 reads CATSQTRALNQPQHF. In DNA, the CDR3 is TGTGCCACCAGCCAAACCCGGGCCCTAAATCAGCCCCAGCATTTT.